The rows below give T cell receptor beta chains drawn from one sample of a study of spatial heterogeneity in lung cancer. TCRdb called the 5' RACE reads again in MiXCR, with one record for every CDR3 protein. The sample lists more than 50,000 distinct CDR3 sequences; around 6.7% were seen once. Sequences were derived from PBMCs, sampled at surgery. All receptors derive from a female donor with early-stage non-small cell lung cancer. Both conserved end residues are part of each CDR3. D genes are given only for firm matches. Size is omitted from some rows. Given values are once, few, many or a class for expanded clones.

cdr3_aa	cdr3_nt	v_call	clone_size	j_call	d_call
CSAPPGPYGYTF	TGCAGTGCCCCGCCAGGGCCTTATGGCTACACCTTC	TRBV20-1	many	TRBJ1-2	NA
CASSVGSFSYNEQFF	TGTGCCAGCAGCGTAGGCTCCTTCTCCTACAATGAGCAGTTCTTC	TRBV9	few	TRBJ2-1	NA
CASSQDLDRDQPQHF	TGTGCCAGCAGCCAAGATCTTGACAGGGACCAGCCCCAGCATTTT	TRBV4-2	many	TRBJ1-5	TRBD1
CASSHQGDPSTDTQYF	TGCGCCAGCAGCCACCAAGGGGACCCTAGCACAGATACGCAGTATTTT	TRBV4-1	many	TRBJ2-3	NA
CSVEEPLAGYSTDTQYF	TGCAGCGTTGAAGAACCCCTAGCGGGGTACAGCACAGATACGCAGTATTTT	TRBV29-1	many	TRBJ2-3	TRBD2
CAQRGGLNTGELFF	TGTGCTCAACGGGGGGGCCTAAACACCGGGGAGCTGTTTTTT	TRBV12-3/TRBV12-4	many	TRBJ2-2	TRBD2
CASSRTTGSYEQYF	TGTGCCAGCAGTAGGACTACAGGCTCCTACGAGCAGTACTTC	TRBV2	many	TRBJ2-7	NA
CASSQRGLMDSPLHF	TGTGCCAGCAGCCAGAGGGGGCTGATGGATTCACCCCTCCACTTT	TRBV7-9	many	TRBJ1-6	TRBD1
CASSLEEDTQYF	TGTGCCAGCAGCTTAGAGGAAGATACGCAGTATTTT	TRBV5-6	many	TRBJ2-3	NA
CASSANRRLAGVVNEQFF	TGTGCCAGCAGCGCAAACCGCCGACTAGCGGGGGTGGTGAATGAGCAGTTCTTC	TRBV21-1	many	TRBJ2-1	NA
CASLTGTGLTDTQYF	TGTGCCAGCTTGACCGGGACAGGTCTCACAGATACGCAGTATTTT	TRBV7-9	many	TRBJ2-3	TRBD1
CASRARTDSYNEQFF	TGTGCCAGCAGAGCTCGGACAGACTCCTACAATGAGCAGTTCTTC	TRBV28	many	TRBJ2-1	NA
CASSFSASDEKLFF	TGTGCCAGCAGTTTCTCGGCCTCTGATGAAAAACTGTTTTTT	TRBV28	many	TRBJ1-4	NA
CASSYFKTTPTEAFF	TGTGCCAGCAGTTACTTCAAGACAACCCCCACTGAAGCTTTCTTT	TRBV6-5	few	TRBJ1-1	NA
CAWSVAGTEAFF	TGTGCCTGGAGTGTGGCCGGGACTGAAGCTTTCTTT	TRBV30	many	TRBJ1-1	NA
CASSEGLAGGQQYF	TGTGCCAGCAGTGAAGGACTAGCGGGGGGTCAGCAGTACTTC	TRBV6-1	many	TRBJ2-5	TRBD2
CASSQDPGGHNEQFF	TGTGCCAGCAGCCAAGATCCAGGGGGCCACAATGAGCAGTTCTTC	TRBV3-1	many	TRBJ2-1	TRBD1
CSAQIMETQYF	TGCAGTGCTCAGATTATGGAGACCCAGTACTTC	TRBV20-1	many	TRBJ2-5	NA
CASSQEVTSGEFF	TGTGCCAGCAGCCAAGAAGTGACTAGCGGGGAGTTCTTC	TRBV14	many	TRBJ2-1	TRBD2
CASSQDSANIQYF	TGCGCCAGCAGCCAAGACAGCGCAAACATTCAGTACTTC	TRBV4-3	many	TRBJ2-4	NA
CASSLPSGQGLYGYTF	TGCGCCAGCAGCTTACCATCGGGACAGGGACTATATGGCTACACCTTC	TRBV5-1	NA	TRBJ1-2	TRBD1
CASSRTPDHYEQYF	TGTGCCAGTAGTAGGACCCCGGACCACTACGAGCAGTACTTC	TRBV19	many	TRBJ2-7	NA
CAWSPSGHGYTF	TGTGCCTGGAGCCCCAGCGGCCATGGCTACACCTTC	TRBV30	NA	TRBJ1-2	NA
CASSWAGADEQYF	TGCGCCAGCAGCTGGGCAGGGGCCGACGAGCAGTACTTC	TRBV5-1	many	TRBJ2-7	NA
CASSQESFRGGELFF	TGCGCCAGCAGCCAAGAAAGCTTTCGTGGCGGGGAGCTGTTTTTT	TRBV4-1	many	TRBJ2-2	NA
CASSDELTNTIYF	TGCGCCAGCAGTGATGAGCTCACAAACACCATATATTTT	TRBV10-2	many	TRBJ1-3	NA
CASSLGPGQGNQPQHF	TGCGCCAGCAGCTTGGGGCCGGGACAGGGAAATCAGCCCCAGCATTTT	TRBV5-1	NA	TRBJ1-5	TRBD1
CASSANLAKNIQYF	TGTGCCAGCAGCGCGAATCTAGCCAAAAACATTCAGTACTTC	TRBV9	many	TRBJ2-4	NA
CASNLGADTGELFF	TGTGCCAGCAACTTAGGAGCCGATACTGGGGAGCTGTTTTTT	TRBV6-1	NA	TRBJ2-2	NA
CASSLDGGALGYTF	TGTGCCAGCAGCTTAGATGGGGGCGCGTTGGGCTACACCTTC	TRBV11-2	many	TRBJ1-2	NA
CASMGGTDTQYF	TGTGCCAGTATGGGGGGCACAGATACGCAGTATTTT	TRBV2	many	TRBJ2-3	NA
CASSPRGTSEYNEQFF	TGTGCCAGCTCACCACGCGGCACTAGCGAGTACAATGAGCAGTTCTTC	TRBV18	NA	TRBJ2-1	TRBD2
CSVEVSYEQYF	TGCAGCGTCGAGGTGAGCTACGAGCAGTACTTC	TRBV29-1	many	TRBJ2-7	NA
CATRQGWNEQYF	TGTGCCACCCGACAGGGGTGGAACGAGCAGTACTTC	TRBV15	many	TRBJ2-7	TRBD1
CASSLGGPVQPQHF	TGTGCCAGCAGTTTAGGCGGCCCCGTTCAGCCCCAGCATTTT	TRBV28	many	TRBJ1-5	NA
CASSPLAVVADTQYF	TGTGCCAGCAGCCCGCTAGCGGTGGTTGCAGATACGCAGTATTTT	TRBV7-9	NA	TRBJ2-3	TRBD2
CASSQEMGLGPGNTIYF	TGTGCCAGCAGCCAGGAGATGGGCTTGGGGCCCGGAAACACCATATATTTT	TRBV4-2	few	TRBJ1-3	NA
CASSRQTRNTEAFF	TGTGCCAGCAGCCGCCAGACACGAAACACTGAAGCTTTCTTT	TRBV7-2	NA	TRBJ1-1	NA
CSAGAGTRPTPDTQYF	TGCAGTGCTGGAGCCGGGACTAGGCCCACCCCAGATACGCAGTATTTT	TRBV20-1	NA	TRBJ2-3	TRBD2
CASSLIREMNTEAFF	TGTGCCAGCAGCTTAATAAGGGAGATGAACACTGAAGCTTTCTTT	TRBV7-8	many	TRBJ1-1	NA
CASSYSRFGKNIQYF	TGTGCCAGCAGTTACTCGAGGTTTGGCAAAAACATTCAGTACTTC	TRBV6-5	NA	TRBJ2-4	NA
CASSRPGTRPYTQYF	TGTGCCAGCAGTCGCCCCGGGACTAGACCTTATACGCAGTATTTT	TRBV12-3/TRBV12-4	NA	TRBJ2-3	TRBD2
CASSFGFAGGRNQPQHF	TGTGCCAGCAGCTTCGGCTTTGCGGGGGGAAGGAATCAGCCCCAGCATTTT	TRBV5-5	many	TRBJ1-5	NA
CASSQGLAGNKQYF	TGTGCCAGCAGCCAGGGACTAGCGGGGAACAAGCAGTACTTC	TRBV6-5	many	TRBJ2-7	TRBD2
CASSSTVNQPQHF	TGTGCCAGCAGTAGTACCGTCAATCAGCCCCAGCATTTT	TRBV6-1	many	TRBJ1-5	NA
CSAGGLADQETQYF	TGCAGTGCCGGGGGACTAGCGGACCAAGAGACCCAGTACTTC	TRBV20-1	many	TRBJ2-5	TRBD2
CASSYEGDTEAFF	TGTGCCAGCAGTTACGAGGGTGACACTGAAGCTTTCTTT	TRBV6-5	few	TRBJ1-1	NA
CATRRGSGSGANVLTF	TGTGCCACCAGGAGAGGCTCCGGCTCTGGGGCCAACGTCCTGACTTTC	TRBV15	NA	TRBJ2-6	NA
CASSLTGFTDTQYF	TGTGCCAGCAGTTTGACAGGTTTCACAGATACGCAGTATTTT	TRBV12-3/TRBV12-4	many	TRBJ2-3	NA
CSARDMRLRLGELFF	TGCAGTGCTAGAGATATGAGACTCAGATTGGGGGAGCTGTTTTTT	TRBV20-1	NA	TRBJ2-2	NA
CAWSVTLGTEAFF	TGTGCCTGGAGTGTAACCTTGGGCACTGAAGCTTTCTTT	TRBV30	many	TRBJ1-1	NA